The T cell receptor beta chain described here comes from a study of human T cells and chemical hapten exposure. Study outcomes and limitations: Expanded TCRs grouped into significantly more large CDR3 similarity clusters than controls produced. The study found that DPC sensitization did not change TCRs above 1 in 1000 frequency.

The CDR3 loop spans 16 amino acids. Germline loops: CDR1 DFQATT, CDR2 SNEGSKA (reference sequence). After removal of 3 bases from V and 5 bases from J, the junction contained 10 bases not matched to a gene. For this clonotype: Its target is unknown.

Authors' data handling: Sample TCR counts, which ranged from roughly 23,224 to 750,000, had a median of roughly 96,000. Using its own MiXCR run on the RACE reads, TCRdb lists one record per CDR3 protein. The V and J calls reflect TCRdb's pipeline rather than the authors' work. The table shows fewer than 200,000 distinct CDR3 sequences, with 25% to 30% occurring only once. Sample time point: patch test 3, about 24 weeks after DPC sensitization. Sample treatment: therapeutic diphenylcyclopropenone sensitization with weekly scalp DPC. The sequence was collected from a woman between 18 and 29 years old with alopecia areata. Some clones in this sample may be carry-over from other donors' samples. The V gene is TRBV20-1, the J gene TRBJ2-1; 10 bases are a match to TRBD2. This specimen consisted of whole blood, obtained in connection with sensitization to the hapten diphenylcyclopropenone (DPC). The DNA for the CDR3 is TGCAGTGCTAGGGGGAGGACTAGCGGACTCAACAATGAGCAGTTCTTC. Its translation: CSARGRTSGLNNEQFF.